The clone carrying this T cell receptor (beta chain) was recorded once. The data were obtained in a study of control samples from healthy donors and cancer patients. Sequencing was performed with immunoSEQ multiplex PCR; in TCRdb, only in-frame clones are kept and a portion is missing. The sample has 70,000 or so clones, approximately 89% seen once. CDR1 is SEHNR, CDR2 FQNEAQ, per germline (reference sequence). The V end was cut by 3 bases, the J end by 6 bases, with 8 bases between. The CDR3 has 12 residues. The receptor's source is a man aged 55 to 69 with lung cancer. The sample comprised PBMCs. This chain connects TRBV7-9 to TRBJ1-2; no clear D. The chain's CDR3 is CASSFKVDGYTF. DNA for the CDR3: TGTGCCAGCAGCTTTAAGGTGGATGGCTACACCTTC.